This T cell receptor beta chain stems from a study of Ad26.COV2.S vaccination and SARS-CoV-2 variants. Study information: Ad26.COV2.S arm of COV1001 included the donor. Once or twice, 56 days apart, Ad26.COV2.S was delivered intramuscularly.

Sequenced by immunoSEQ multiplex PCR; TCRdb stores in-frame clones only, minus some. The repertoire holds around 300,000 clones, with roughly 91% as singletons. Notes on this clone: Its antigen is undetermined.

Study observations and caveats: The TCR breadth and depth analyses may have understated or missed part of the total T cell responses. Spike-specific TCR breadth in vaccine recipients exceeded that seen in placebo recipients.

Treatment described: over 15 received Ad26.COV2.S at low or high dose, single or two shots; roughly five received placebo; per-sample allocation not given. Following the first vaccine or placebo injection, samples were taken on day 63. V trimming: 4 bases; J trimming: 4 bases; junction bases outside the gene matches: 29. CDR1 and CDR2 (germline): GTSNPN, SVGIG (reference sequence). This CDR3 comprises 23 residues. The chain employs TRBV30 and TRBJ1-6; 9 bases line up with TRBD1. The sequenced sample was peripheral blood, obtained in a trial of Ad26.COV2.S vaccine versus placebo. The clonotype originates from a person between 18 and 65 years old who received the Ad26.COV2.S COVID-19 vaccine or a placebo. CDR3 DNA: TGTGCCTGGAACGTTCTAGGACAGGGGCGCCCCGATCACGAACCTTATTATAATTCACCCCTCCACTTT. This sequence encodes CAWNVLGQGRPDHEPYYNSPLHF.